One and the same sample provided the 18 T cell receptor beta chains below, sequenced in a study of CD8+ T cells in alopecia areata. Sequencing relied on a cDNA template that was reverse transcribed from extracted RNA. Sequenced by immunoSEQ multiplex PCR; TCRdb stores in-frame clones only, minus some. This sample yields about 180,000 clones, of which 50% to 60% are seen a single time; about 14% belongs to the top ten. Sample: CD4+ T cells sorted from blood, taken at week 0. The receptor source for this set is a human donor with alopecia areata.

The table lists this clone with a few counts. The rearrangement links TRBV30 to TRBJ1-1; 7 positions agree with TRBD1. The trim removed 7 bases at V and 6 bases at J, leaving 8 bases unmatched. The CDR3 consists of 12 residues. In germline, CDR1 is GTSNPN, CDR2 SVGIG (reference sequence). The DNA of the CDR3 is TGTGCCTCGACGACAGGGAGAGCTGAAGCTTTCTTT. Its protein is CASTTGRAEAFF.

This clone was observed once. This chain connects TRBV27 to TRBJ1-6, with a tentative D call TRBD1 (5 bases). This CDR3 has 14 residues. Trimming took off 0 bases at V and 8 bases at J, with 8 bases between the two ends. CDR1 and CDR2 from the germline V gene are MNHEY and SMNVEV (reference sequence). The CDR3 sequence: CASSLSGDHSPLHF. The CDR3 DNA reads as TGTGCCAGCAGTTTATCAGGGGATCATTCACCCCTCCACTTT.

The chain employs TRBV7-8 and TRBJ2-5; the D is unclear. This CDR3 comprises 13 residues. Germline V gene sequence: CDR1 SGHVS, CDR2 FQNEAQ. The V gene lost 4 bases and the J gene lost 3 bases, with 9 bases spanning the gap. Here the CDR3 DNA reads TGTGCCAGCAGCTCGGGTAGCAAAGAGACCCAGTACTTC. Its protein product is CASSSGSKETQYF.

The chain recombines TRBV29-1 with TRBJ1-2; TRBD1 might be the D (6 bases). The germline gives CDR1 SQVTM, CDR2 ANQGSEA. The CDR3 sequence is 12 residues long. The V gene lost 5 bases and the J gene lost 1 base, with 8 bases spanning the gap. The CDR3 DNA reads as TGCAGCGTTTCGGACAGTAACTATGGCTACACCTTC. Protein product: CSVSDSNYGYTF.

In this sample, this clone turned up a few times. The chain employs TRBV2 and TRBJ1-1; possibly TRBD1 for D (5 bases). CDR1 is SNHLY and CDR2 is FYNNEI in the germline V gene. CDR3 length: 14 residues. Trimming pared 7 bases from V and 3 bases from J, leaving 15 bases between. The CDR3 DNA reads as TGTGCCAGCACCATAGGTGGGACCTACACTGAAGCTTTCTTT. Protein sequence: CASTIGGTYTEAFF.

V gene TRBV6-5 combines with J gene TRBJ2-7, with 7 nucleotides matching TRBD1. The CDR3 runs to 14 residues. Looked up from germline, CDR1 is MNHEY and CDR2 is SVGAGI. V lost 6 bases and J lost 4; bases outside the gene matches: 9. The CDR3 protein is CASRGTGELYEQYF. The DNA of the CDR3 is TGTGCCAGCAGGGGAACAGGGGAATTATACGAGCAGTACTTC.

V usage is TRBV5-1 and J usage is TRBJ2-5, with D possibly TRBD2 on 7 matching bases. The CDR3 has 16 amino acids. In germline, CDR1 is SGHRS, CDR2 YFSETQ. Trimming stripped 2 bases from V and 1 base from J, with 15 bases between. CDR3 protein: CASSFGSGGIQETQYF. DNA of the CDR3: TGCGCCAGCAGCTTCGGATCGGGGGGCATCCAAGAGACCCAGTACTTC. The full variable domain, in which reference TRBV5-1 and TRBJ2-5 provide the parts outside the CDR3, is KAGVTQTPRYLIKTRGQQVTLSCSPISGHRSVSWYQQTPGQGLQFLFEYFSETQRNKGNFPGRFSGRQFSNSRSEMNVSTLELGDSALYLCASSFGSGGIQETQYFGPGTRLLVL.

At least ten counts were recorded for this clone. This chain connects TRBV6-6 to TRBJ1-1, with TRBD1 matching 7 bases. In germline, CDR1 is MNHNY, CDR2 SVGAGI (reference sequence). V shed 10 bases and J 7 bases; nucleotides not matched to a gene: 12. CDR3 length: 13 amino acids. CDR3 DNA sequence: TGTGCCACGGCTCGAACAGGGGCCCTTGAAGCTTTCTTT. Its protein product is CATARTGALEAFF.

CDR3 in DNA: TGCGCCAGCAGCCAAGATAGCAGCTGGGGCTATGGCTACACCTTC. It is translated as CASSQDSSWGYGYTF. V is TRBV4-1 and J is TRBJ1-2; D gene uncertain. V gave up 0 bases and J gave up 4 bases, with 12 bases separating them. There are 15 residues in the CDR3. Germline CDR1 MGHRA, CDR2 YSYEKL.

CDR3 DNA sequence: TGTGCCAGCAGCGGGGGGGCGAGTGGCTACACCTTC. Protein product: CASSGGASGYTF. The chain joins TRBV6-1 to TRBJ1-2, with D possibly TRBD1 on 6 matching bases. V lost 6 bases and J 7 bases, leaving 12 bases between the germline ends. The CDR3 loop spans 12 amino acids. Germline V gene data show CDR1 as MNHNS and CDR2 as SASEGT.

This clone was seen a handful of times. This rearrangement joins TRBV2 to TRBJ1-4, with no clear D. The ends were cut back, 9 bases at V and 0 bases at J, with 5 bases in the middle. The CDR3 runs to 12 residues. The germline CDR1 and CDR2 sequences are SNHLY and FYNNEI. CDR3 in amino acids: CASRSTNEKLFF. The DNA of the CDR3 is TGTGCCAGTAGATCAACTAATGAAAAACTGTTTTTT.

The CDR3 coding sequence is TGTGCCTGGAACCGCCGGGACAGGGGTTTCTATGGCTACACCTTC. It encodes CAWNRRDRGFYGYTF. The rearrangement joins TRBV30 to TRBJ1-2, with 10 bases identical to TRBD1. The V segment lost 4 bases and the J segment 4 bases; nucleotides outside the gene matches: 9. The CDR3 runs to 15 residues. Per germline, CDR1 GTSNPN and CDR2 SVGIG (reference sequence). Based on the CDR3 plus reference TRBV30 and TRBJ1-2, the full variable domain is SQTIHQWPATLVQPVGSPLSLECTVEGTSNPNLYWYRQAAGRGLQLLFYSVGIGQISSEVPQNLSASRPQDRQFILSSKKLLLSDSGFYLCAWNRRDRGFYGYTFGSGTRLTVV.

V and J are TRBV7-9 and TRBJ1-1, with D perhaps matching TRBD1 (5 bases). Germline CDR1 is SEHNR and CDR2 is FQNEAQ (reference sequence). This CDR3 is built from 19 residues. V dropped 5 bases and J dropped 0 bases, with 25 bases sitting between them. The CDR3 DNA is TGTGCCAGCAGCCGAACTAAACCGGGACCGCTGAAAGTGAACACTGAAGCTTTCTTT. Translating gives CASSRTKPGPLKVNTEAFF.

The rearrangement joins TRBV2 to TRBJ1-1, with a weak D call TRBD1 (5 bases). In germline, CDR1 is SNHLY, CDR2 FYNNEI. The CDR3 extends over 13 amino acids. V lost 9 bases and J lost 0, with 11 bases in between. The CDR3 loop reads CARRQSLNTEAFF. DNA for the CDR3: TGTGCCAGGCGACAGTCTTTGAACACTGAAGCTTTCTTT. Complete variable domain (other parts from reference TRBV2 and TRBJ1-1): EPEVTQTPSHQVTQMGQEVILRCVPISNHLYFYWYRQILGQKVEFLVSFYNNEISEKSEIFDDQFSVERPDGSNFTLKIRSTKLEDSAMYFCARRQSLNTEAFFGQGTRLTVV.

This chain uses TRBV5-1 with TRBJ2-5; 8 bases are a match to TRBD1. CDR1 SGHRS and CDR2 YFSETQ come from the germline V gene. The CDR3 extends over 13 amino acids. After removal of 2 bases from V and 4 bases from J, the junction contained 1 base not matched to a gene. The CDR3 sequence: CASSFGQGETQYF. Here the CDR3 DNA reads TGCGCCAGCAGCTTCGGACAGGGAGAGACCCAGTACTTC.

The CDR3 DNA follows: TGCAGCGTTGTGGGGAGGGCGGCAGATACGCAGTATTTT. Its translation: CSVVGRAADTQYF. V usage is TRBV29-1 and J usage is TRBJ2-3, with 7 bases that match TRBD2. The CDR3 consists of 13 residues. The germline gives CDR1 SQVTM, CDR2 ANQGSEA. With V trimmed by 4 bases and J by 4 bases, 5 bases remained unmatched.

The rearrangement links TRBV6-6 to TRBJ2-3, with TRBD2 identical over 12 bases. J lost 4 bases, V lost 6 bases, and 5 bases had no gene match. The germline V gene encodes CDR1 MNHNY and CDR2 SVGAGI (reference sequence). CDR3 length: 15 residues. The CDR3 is CASSRLAGAADTQYF. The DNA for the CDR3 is TGTGCCAGCAGCCGACTAGCGGGGGCGGCAGATACGCAGTATTTT.

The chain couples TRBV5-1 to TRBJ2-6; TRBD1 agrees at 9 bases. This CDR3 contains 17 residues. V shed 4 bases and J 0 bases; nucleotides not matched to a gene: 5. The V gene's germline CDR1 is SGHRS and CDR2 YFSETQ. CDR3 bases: TGCGCCAGCAGCCCGGACAGGGGCGTCTCTGGGGCCAACGTCCTGACTTTC. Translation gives CASSPDRGVSGANVLTF.